This T cell receptor beta chain originates from a study of T cells expressing NK-cell markers (dated by TCRdb to the early 2020s). The study in broad terms: Three sorted T-cell subsets (CD3+CD56+NKG2C+, CD3+CD56+NKG2C- and CD3+CD56-NKG2C+) from 7 to 9 donors had their TCR beta-chain repertoires profiled. Of the eight sequenced donors, seven were found to be HCMV-seropositive and one was found to be HCMV-seronegative. The study sequenced eight donors, all healthy volunteers chosen at random: three men and five women. The libraries were sequenced on Illumina HiSeq 2000/2500, MiSeq or NextSeq, producing 2 x 150 bp reads. Broader findings and caveats from the paper: Whether the expanded NKG2C-expressing T cell clones were specific for HCMV antigens remained unclear. In several donors, the dominant CD3+CD56+NKG2C+ clonotypes ranked among the top 10 CD8+ clonotypes, making up 1.0-7.0% of CD8+ T cells. Those dominant clonotypes were again the most abundant among CD3+CD56-NKG2C+ cells in a handful of donors, at roughly 28.3-65%.

On this clonotype: Its antigen is unknown.

Sequencing was carried out with an Illumina HiSeq 2000. TCR beta cDNA libraries were made by 5'RACE template switching that added a universal primer site and unique molecular identifiers. cDNA synthesis was primed from the TCR beta constant segment and was followed by two successive PCR amplification steps. As for the original processing: MIGEC was used to demultiplex reads and group the reads by UMI, and MiTCR was used to assemble and quantify clonotypes. To exclude erroneous sequences, any TCR cDNA sequence not supported by at least two reads was discarded. The tcR package was used for downstream repertoire analysis, with clonotypes matched between fractions based on CDR3 nucleotide sequence plus V segment. VDJmatch was used to annotate antigen specificity against VDJdb, with one amino acid substitution in CDR3 allowed. One entry per CDR3 protein sequence results from the TCRdb reprocessing of the reads, with DNA left out. What appears here as the V and J calls and clone size reflects TCRdb's work, not the paper's. This sample's table carries a few hundred thousand distinct CDR3 sequences. Roughly 5.4% of the sample is held by the ten biggest clonotypes.

The CDR3, from cysteine to phenylalanine, totals 12 residues. The DNA is unrecorded. CDR1 is given as ENHRY and CDR2 as SYGVKD, both from the germline V gene. HCMV-specific IgG was detected in serum with a commercial ELISA kit to determine HCMV serostatus. Ficoll density gradient centrifugation was used to isolate peripheral blood mononuclear cells from blood. The chain employs TRBV10-3 and TRBJ2-7; TCRdb names TRBD1, which stays unverified in the absence of DNA. The receptor was derived from a man aged 18 to 69 in good health. The sample taken for sequencing was blood T cells: a sorted CD56 or NKG2C T cell subset, CD4+ or CD8+ T cells, or bulk PBMC T cells (not recorded which). The CDR3 region has the sequence CAVGTGTYEQYF.